Reported below is one TCR beta chain. Given a much more abundant clone one base away, this may be a read error. Germline CDR1 SGDLS, CDR2 YYNGEE. This CDR3 is 14 amino acids long. TCRdb recomputed calls from the PCR reads with MiXCR, one row per CDR3 protein. Here the sample spans about 640,000 distinct CDR3 sequences, just under 20% being singletons. This sample was included in a study of molecular identifiers for immune sequencing clone quantification. The V gene is TRBV9, the J gene TRBJ2-7, with 9 bases that match TRBD2. Sequenced: naive CD8+ T cells from blood, with Jurkat cell RNA spiked in. Subset reported: FACS-sorted CD8+CD4-CCR7+CD45RA+ naive T cells. The receptor's source is a human donor in good health. Some libraries in this study had Jurkat cell RNA spiked in. CDR3 in DNA: TGTGCCAGCAGCGCCGGGACTAGCTCCTACGAGCAGTGCTTC. Translation: CASSAGTSSYEQCF. Drawing the rest from reference TRBV9 and TRBJ2-7, the complete variable domain is DSGVTQTPKHLITATGQRVTLRCSPRSGDLSVYWYQQSLDQGLQFLIQYYNGEERAKGNILERFSAQQFPDLHSELNLSSLELGDSALYFCASSAGTSSYEQCFGPGTRLTVT.